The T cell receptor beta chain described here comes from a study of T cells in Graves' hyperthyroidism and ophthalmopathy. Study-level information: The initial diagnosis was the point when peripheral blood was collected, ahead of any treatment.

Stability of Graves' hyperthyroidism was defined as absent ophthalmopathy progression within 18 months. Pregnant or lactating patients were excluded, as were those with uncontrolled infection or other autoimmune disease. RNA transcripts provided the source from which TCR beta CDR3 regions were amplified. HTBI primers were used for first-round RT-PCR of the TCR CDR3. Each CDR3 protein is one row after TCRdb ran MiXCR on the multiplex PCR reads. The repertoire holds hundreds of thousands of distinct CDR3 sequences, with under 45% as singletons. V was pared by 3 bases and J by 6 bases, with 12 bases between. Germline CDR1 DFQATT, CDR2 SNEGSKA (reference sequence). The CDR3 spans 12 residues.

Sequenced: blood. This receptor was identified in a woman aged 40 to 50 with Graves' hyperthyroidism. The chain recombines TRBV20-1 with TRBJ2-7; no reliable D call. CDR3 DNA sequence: TGCAGTGCTAGGAGGACGGCGAGCGAGCAGTACTTC. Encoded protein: CSARRTASEQYF.